A selection of T cell receptor beta chains follows, all from one sample in a study of CD8+ T cells in alopecia areata. This table comes from immunoSEQ multiplex PCR, and its TCRdb copy is limited to in-frame clones, with some not included. The sample includes about 220,000 clones, approximately 57% of them seen just once. Sequencing used CD4+ T cells sorted from blood, obtained at week 4, from a patient treated with tofacitinib. The source of these receptors is a human donor with alopecia areata. Both conserved end residues are part of each CDR3. A D gene is named only where the DNA matches it firmly. A clone size is listed for some rows: how often the clone was seen (once, few, many), or a class if it is expanded.

d_call,clone_size,j_call,v_call,cdr3_nt,cdr3_aa
-,-,TRBJ1-4,TRBV30,TGTGCCTGGAGTGTAGCTGAAAAACTGTTTTTT,CAWSVAEKLFF
-,-,TRBJ1-6,TRBV7-2,TGTGCCAGCAGCCCCTACAGAGGGAATTCACCCCTCCACTTT,CASSPYRGNSPLHF
-,-,TRBJ2-6,TRBV7-2,TGTGCCAGCAGCCCTAACAAGGCTGGGGCCAACGTCCTGACTTTC,CASSPNKAGANVLTF
-,once,TRBJ2-1,TRBV20-1,TGCAGTGCTAACCATGAGCAGTTCTTC,CSANHEQFF
-,-,TRBJ1-2,TRBV6-5,TGTGCCAGCAGACCCGGCTATGGCTACACCTTC,CASRPGYGYTF
-,-,TRBJ2-1,TRBV5-1,TGCGCCAGCAGCTTGGAGGCAGGGCTGAGCAATGAGCAGTTCTTC,CASSLEAGLSNEQFF
-,-,TRBJ2-3,TRBV30,TGTGCCTGGAGTGTGGGGGCCCAGACAGATACGCAGTATTTT,CAWSVGAQTDTQYF
TRBD2,-,TRBJ2-2,TRBV29-1,TGCAGCGTATGGACGGGGGGGACCACCGGGGAGCTGTTTTTT,CSVWTGGTTGELFF
-,-,TRBJ2-1,TRBV30,TGTGCCTGGAGTCAGGAGAACAATGAGCAGTTCTTC,CAWSQENNEQFF
-,-,TRBJ1-2,TRBV29-1,TGCAGCGTTGAGGGGCCGGGGGGGCCCGGCTACACCTTC,CSVEGPGGPGYTF
-,-,TRBJ1-2,TRBV7-9,TGTGCCAGCAGCCCGGCGGGACTGAGCTATGGCTACACCTTC,CASSPAGLSYGYTF
-,-,TRBJ1-1,TRBV30,TGTGCCTGGAGAGGTCAGAACACTGAAGCTTTCTTT,CAWRGQNTEAFF
-,-,TRBJ2-2,TRBV2,TGTGCCAGCAGTGACGGGGAGCTGTTTTTT,CASSDGELFF
-,few,TRBJ2-7,TRBV19,TGTGCCAGTAGTATGGGGACGGGCCCCTCCGAGCAGTACTTC,CASSMGTGPSEQYF
TRBD2,-,TRBJ2-3,TRBV9,TGTGCCAGCAGCGGAGGTAGCGGGGGTAGCGCAGATACGCAGTATTTT,CASSGGSGGSADTQYF
TRBD1,-,TRBJ1-4,TRBV30,TGTGCCTGGAGTGTTTTGGGGACAGGGACGGGAAAACTGTTTTTT,CAWSVLGTGTGKLFF
TRBD2,-,TRBJ2-7,TRBV2,TGTGCCAGCAGTTCGAACGGGGGGGTCACCTACGAGCAGTACTTC,CASSSNGGVTYEQYF
TRBD1,-,TRBJ2-1,TRBV5-1,TGCGCCAGCAGCCTGGGGACAGTTGCCAATGAGCAGTTCTTC,CASSLGTVANEQFF
-,-,TRBJ2-1,TRBV11-3,TGTGCCAGCAGCAGACCTCAAGGACAGGAGCAGTTCTTC,CASSRPQGQEQFF
-,-,TRBJ2-5,TRBV9,TGTGCCAGCAGCGTAGGGACGGTGCAAGAGACCCAGTACTTC,CASSVGTVQETQYF
-,-,TRBJ2-5,TRBV15,TGTGCCACCAGCAGAGGCCCCCTGGAGACCCAGTACTTC,CATSRGPLETQYF
TRBD2,-,TRBJ2-1,TRBV25-1,TGTGCCAGCAGTGCCCGCGGCTCGCGGGGGATCTACAATGAGCAGTTCTTC,CASSARGSRGIYNEQFF
TRBD1,-,TRBJ1-6,TRBV5-1,TGCGCCAGCAGCCGTAGGACAGGGGATAATTCACCCCTCCACTTT,CASSRRTGDNSPLHF
-,few,TRBJ1-5,TRBV19,TGTGCCAGCAGGACAGATTATAGCAATCAGCCCCAGCATTTT,CASRTDYSNQPQHF
-,few,TRBJ1-2,TRBV5-5,TGTGCCAGCAGTTTGGGGGGTTTTACGGATGGCTACACCTTC,CASSLGGFTDGYTF
-,-,TRBJ2-7,TRBV25-1,TGTGCCAGCAGTGGGCATTCTTACGAGCAGTACTTC,CASSGHSYEQYF
-,-,TRBJ1-2,TRBV30,TGTGCCTGGAGTGTGAAGAACAACTATGGCTACACCTTC,CAWSVKNNYGYTF
-,-,TRBJ2-6,TRBV7-9,TGTGCCAGCAGCTCCGTCAGCTCTGGGGCCAACGTCCTGACTTTC,CASSSVSSGANVLTF
-,-,TRBJ1-5,TRBV30,TGTGCCTGGGCGGCAGGGGATAATCAGCCCCAGCATTTT,CAWAAGDNQPQHF
-,-,TRBJ2-7,TRBV7-2,TGTGCCAGCAGCTTAAGGGCAAACGGCGAGCAGTACTTC,CASSLRANGEQYF
TRBD2,few,TRBJ2-2,TRBV5-4,TGTGCCAGCAGCTTGGCCACCTGGCGGGGGACCACCGGGGAGCTGTTTTTT,CASSLATWRGTTGELFF
TRBD1,-,TRBJ1-1,TRBV25-1,TGTGCTAGCAGTGAATACAGGGGGACGGCTCTGAACACTGAAGCTTTCTTT,CASSEYRGTALNTEAFF
-,-,TRBJ1-1,TRBV29-1,TGCAGCGTTGAAACCCGGGTTGGAGACACTGAAGCTTTCTTT,CSVETRVGDTEAFF
-,-,TRBJ1-3,TRBV11-3,TGTGCCAGCAGCCGTGACAGGAACACCATATATTTT,CASSRDRNTIYF
-,-,TRBJ2-1,TRBV15,TGTGCCACGACCCCGGGGCCCTACAATGAGCAGTTCTTC,CATTPGPYNEQFF
TRBD2,-,TRBJ2-7,TRBV5-1,TGCGCCAGCAGCTCACTAGCGGTCTACGAGCAGTACTTC,CASSSLAVYEQYF